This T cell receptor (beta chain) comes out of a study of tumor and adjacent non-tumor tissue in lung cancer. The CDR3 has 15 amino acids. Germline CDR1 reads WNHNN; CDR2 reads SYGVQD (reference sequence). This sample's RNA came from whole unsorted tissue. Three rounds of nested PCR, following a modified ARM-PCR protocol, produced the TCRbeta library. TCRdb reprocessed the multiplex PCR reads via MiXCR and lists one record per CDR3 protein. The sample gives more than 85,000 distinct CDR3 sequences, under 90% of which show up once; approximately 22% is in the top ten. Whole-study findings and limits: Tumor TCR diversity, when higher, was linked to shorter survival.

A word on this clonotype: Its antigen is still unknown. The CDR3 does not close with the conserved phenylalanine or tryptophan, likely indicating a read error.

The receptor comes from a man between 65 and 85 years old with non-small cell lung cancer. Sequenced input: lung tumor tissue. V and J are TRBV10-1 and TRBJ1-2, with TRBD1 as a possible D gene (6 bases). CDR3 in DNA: TGTGCCAGCAGTGAGTCGACAGGCCAACCCTATGGTTACACCTCC. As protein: CASSESTGQPYGYTS.